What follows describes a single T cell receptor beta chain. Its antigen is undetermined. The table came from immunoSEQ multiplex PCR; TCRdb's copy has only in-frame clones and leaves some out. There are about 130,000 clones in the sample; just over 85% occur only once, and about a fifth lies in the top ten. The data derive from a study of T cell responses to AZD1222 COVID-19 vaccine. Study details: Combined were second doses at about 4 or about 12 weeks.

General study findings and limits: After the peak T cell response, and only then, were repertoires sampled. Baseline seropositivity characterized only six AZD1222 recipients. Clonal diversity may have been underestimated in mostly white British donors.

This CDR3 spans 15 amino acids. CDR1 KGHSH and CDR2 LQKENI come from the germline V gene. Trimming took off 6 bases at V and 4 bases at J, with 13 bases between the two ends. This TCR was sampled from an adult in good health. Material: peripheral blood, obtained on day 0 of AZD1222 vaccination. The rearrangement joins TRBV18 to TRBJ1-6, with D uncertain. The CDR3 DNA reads TGTGCCAGCTCCACCACCGGTAGTTATAATTCACCCCTCCACTTT. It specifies CASSTTGSYNSPLHF.